This T cell receptor (beta chain) derives from a study of blood T cell repertoires in COVID-19. Study-wide background: Samples came from the United States, Italy and Spain, spanning acute and convalescent COVID-19. T cells, B-cell-depleted T cells, or PBMCs provided the cDNA or gDNA that served as material.

Original methodology: Amplification of reference gene primers was used by the study to estimate nucleated cell counts. Method: immunoSEQ multiplex PCR; TCRdb's copy keeps in-frame clones and lacks some. The D gene and trimming were derived from the DNA, and the V and J assignments and clone size from that table. Of tens of thousands of clones detected, approximately 90% appear once; the ten largest clones hold 4.8%. This CDR3 is 22 amino acids long. The V end lost 2 bases, the J end lost 6 bases, and 33 bases lay between the germline ends. Per germline, CDR1 SGHRS and CDR2 YFSETQ. This sequence originates from a woman of 80 years or more with active COVID-19. Sequencing input: peripheral blood. This sequence joins TRBV5-1 and TRBJ1-6; a weak D match, TRBD1 (6 bases). CDR3 loop: CASSLGRSLTLFIQGSNSPLHF. The CDR3 coding sequence is TGCGCCAGCAGCTTAGGTCGGTCTTTGACCCTATTTATCCAGGGGAGTAATTCACCCCTCCACTTT.